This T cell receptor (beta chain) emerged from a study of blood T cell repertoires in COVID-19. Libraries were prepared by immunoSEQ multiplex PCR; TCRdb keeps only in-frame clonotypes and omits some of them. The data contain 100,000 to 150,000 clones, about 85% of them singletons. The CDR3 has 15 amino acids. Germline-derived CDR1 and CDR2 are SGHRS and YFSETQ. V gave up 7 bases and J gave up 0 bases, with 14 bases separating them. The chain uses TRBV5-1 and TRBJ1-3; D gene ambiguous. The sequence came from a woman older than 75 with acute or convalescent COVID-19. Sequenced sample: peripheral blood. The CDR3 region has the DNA TGCGCCAGCGCTCAAGCAGCGTTCTCTGGAAACACCATATATTTT. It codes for CASAQAAFSGNTIYF.